The sample holds one count of the clone carrying this TCR beta chain. This sample stems from a study of early stage breast cancer tumors. Study summary: ER+/PR+/HER2- status applied to about 75% of the 16 invasive breast tumors. Eight ER+/PR+/HER2- tumors were invasive ductal; four were invasive lobular.

The method was immunoSEQ multiplex PCR; TCRdb's version includes in-frame clones alone and lacks a portion of them. The sample yields approximately 8,000 clones, 70% to 80% seen once. The germline V gene has CDR1 MDHEN and CDR2 SYDVKM. The CDR3 extends over 12 amino acids. The V gene lost 6 bases and the J gene lost 7 bases, with 13 bases spanning the gap. Sequenced sample: normal breast tissue next to the tumor. The chain employs TRBV28 and TRBJ2-7; perhaps TRBD2 as D (5 bases). The clonotype was recovered from a person aged 60 to 70 with breast cancer. The CDR3 nucleotides are TGTGCCAGCAGCCCCCCCTGGAGGGAGCAGTACTTC. This gives the protein CASSPPWREQYF.